This T cell receptor (beta chain) appears in the sequencing data of a study of T cell changes during pregnancy in multiple sclerosis. The CDR3 runs to 15 residues. Per germline, CDR1 SGHRS and CDR2 YFSETQ. The V and J ends lost 2 bases and 3 bases respectively, with 14 bases between them. This clone was picked up a small number of times. TCRdb's table, derived via immunoSEQ multiplex PCR, lists solely in-frame clones and lacks some. The table lists roughly 35,000 clones, approximately 85% of them singletons, with 1.2% in the top ten. The V gene is TRBV5-1, the J gene TRBJ1-1, with D perhaps matching TRBD1 (5 bases). The origin of this receptor is a female donor with multiple sclerosis, enrolled in a pregnancy study. The sequences come from CD4+ T cells from peripheral blood mononuclear cells, collected before pregnancy. The CDR3 sequence: CASSLGDLRDTEAFF. The DNA for the CDR3 is TGCGCCAGCAGCTTAGGGGACTTAAGGGACACTGAAGCTTTCTTT.